The 31 T cell receptor beta chains listed next were all sequenced from one sample in a study of low-dose radiotherapy and immunotherapy resistance in tumors. As for time point: before trial treatment. Alpha and beta chains were covered, as first-strand cDNA relied on TRAV- and TRBV-specific primers. Amplification, which lasted roughly 20 PCR cycles, used a constant-region primer and V-primer adapter to amplify TCRs. TCRdb passed the reads through MiXCR, listing each CDR3 protein once. Here the sample spans 80,000 to 95,000 distinct CDR3 sequences, 8% to 10% being singletons. The sequencing here drew on PBMCs, taken before treatment. These TCRs come from a male donor with prostate cancer.

In this sample, this clonotype turned up many times. This chain links TRBV7-2 with TRBJ2-3, with 14 bases fitting TRBD2. The CDR3 extends over 17 amino acids. With V trimmed by 5 bases and J by 2 bases, 6 bases remained unmatched. Germline V CDR1 and CDR2: SGHTA, FQGNSA. The CDR3 loop is CASSPTSGRAPTDTQYF. CDR3 sequence (DNA): TGTGCCAGCAGCCCGACTAGCGGGAGGGCCCCCACAGATACGCAGTATTTT.

In this sample, this clonotype turned up many times. V gene TRBV5-1 combines with J gene TRBJ2-3, with D possibly being TRBD1 or TRBD2 (5 bases each). Germline CDR1 is SGHRS and CDR2 is YFSETQ. This CDR3 is built from 15 residues. V lost 7 bases to trimming and J lost 2 bases, with 17 bases between them. CDR3 protein: CASLPGPYLTDTQYF. Written as DNA, the CDR3 is TGCGCCAGCCTACCGGGACCTTATCTCACAGATACGCAGTATTTT.

This clonotype was seen ten or more times. The chain uses TRBV5-1 and TRBJ1-1; tentatively, D is TRBD1 (5 bases). V lost 4 bases, J lost 1 base, and 17 bases lay in between. CDR3 length equals 16 residues. The germline V gene encodes CDR1 SGHRS and CDR2 YFSETQ. CDR3 DNA: TGCGCCAGCAGCCCGGACGGGGCGTTCAGGAACACTGAAGCTTTCTTT. Its translation: CASSPDGAFRNTEAFF.

This clonotype showed up many times. The rearrangement links TRBV7-2 to TRBJ1-2; 7 bases map to TRBD1. The CDR3 runs 14 residues. V shed 2 bases, J shed 4 bases, and the junction held 4 bases outside the gene matches. Germline CDR1 reads SGHTA; CDR2 reads FQGNSA. CDR3 protein: CASSLSRDSYGYTF. The CDR3 DNA follows: TGTGCCAGCAGCTTATCCCGGGACAGCTATGGCTACACCTTC.

This clonotype was observed at least ten times. The chain uses TRBV18 and TRBJ1-1; D is uncertain. This CDR3 comprises 15 residues. Trimming removed 1 base at V and 0 bases at J, with 9 bases between. CDR1 and CDR2 (germline): KGHSH, LQKENI. CDR3 amino acids: CASSPQATLNTEAFF. Written as DNA, the CDR3 is TGTGCCAGCTCACCACAAGCGACACTGAACACTGAAGCTTTCTTT.

This clonotype showed up many times. V usage is TRBV28 and J usage is TRBJ2-1; 9 bases map to TRBD1. CDR1 MDHEN and CDR2 SYDVKM come from the germline V gene. This CDR3 contains 16 residues. Unmatched junction bases numbered 12, after V lost 5 bases and J lost 7 bases. DNA of the CDR3: TGTGCCAGCAGTATGATTTGGGGACAGGGAAGAAATGAGCAGTTCTTC. As protein: CASSMIWGQGRNEQFF.

This clonotype occurred many times. The V call is TRBV30, the J call TRBJ1-2; D gene ambiguous. Per germline, CDR1 GTSNPN and CDR2 SVGIG (reference sequence). Trimming pared 0 bases from V and 0 bases from J, leaving 8 bases between. This CDR3 has 14 residues. The CDR3 sequence: CAWSVPGSNYGYTF. As DNA, the CDR3 is TGTGCCTGGAGTGTCCCTGGATCTAACTATGGCTACACCTTC.

This clonotype has a count of ten or more. CDR3 sequence: CASSLRRGAIDSPLHF. In DNA form, the CDR3 reads TGTGCCAGCAGCTTACGAAGGGGGGCTATTGATTCACCCCTCCACTTT. The gene calls are TRBV7-6 and TRBJ1-6; the D gene is possibly TRBD1 (6 bases). V was trimmed by 2 bases and J by 8 bases, leaving 16 bases between them. The V gene's germline CDR1 is SGHVS and CDR2 FNYEAQ. This CDR3 comprises 16 residues.

This clonotype was seen ten or more times. The chain is built from TRBV14 and TRBJ2-2; 7 nucleotides match TRBD1. Germline assignment: CDR1 SGHDN and CDR2 FVKESK. V lost 1 base and J lost 0; bases outside the gene matches: 14. The CDR3 extends over 20 amino acids. The CDR3 DNA sequence: TGTGCCAGCAGCCAAGGCCAACGGCGAACCGGGACAGCGAACACCGGGGAGCTGTTTTTT. Translating it yields CASSQGQRRTGTANTGELFF.

This clonotype was found many times. The gene calls are TRBV28 and TRBJ2-1, with 12 nucleotides matching TRBD2. The V and J ends lost 6 bases and 5 bases, in that order; junction bases with no gene match: 23. Germline-derived CDR1 and CDR2 are MDHEN and SYDVKM. CDR3 length: 21 residues. CDR3 amino acids: CASSSLAPSGRGGVAHNEQFF. CDR3 in DNA: TGTGCCAGCAGCAGTTTAGCCCCTAGCGGGAGGGGAGGGGTAGCCCACAATGAGCAGTTCTTC.

At least ten counts were recorded for this clonotype. V is TRBV5-1 and J is TRBJ2-5; 7 nucleotides match TRBD1. The J segment lost 3 bases and the V segment lost 4 bases, leaving 6 bases of the junction unmatched. Germline CDR1 reads SGHRS; CDR2 reads YFSETQ. This CDR3 is built from 14 residues. The CDR3, as DNA: TGCGCCAGCAGCAACGGACAGGCAAAAGAGACCCAGTACTTC. Protein: CASSNGQAKETQYF.

This clonotype appeared many times. The V call is TRBV24-1, the J call TRBJ1-5; D might be TRBD1 (5 bases). V lost 3 bases and J lost 0, with 8 bases in between. This CDR3 region has 15 residues. Looked up from germline, CDR1 is KGHDR and CDR2 is SFDVKD. CDR3 nucleotide sequence: TGTGCCACCAGTGATGCGAGGGGTAGCAATCAGCCCCAGCATTTT. It specifies CATSDARGSNQPQHF.

This clonotype was seen a handful of times. The chain recombines TRBV12-3 or TRBV12-4 with TRBJ2-3; 8 positions match TRBD2. Trimming cost V 3 bases and J 1 base; bases outside gene matches: 6. The CDR3 runs 16 residues. This CDR3 reads CASSFSGIGGTDTQYF. In DNA form, the CDR3 reads TGTGCCAGCAGTTTTAGCGGGATTGGAGGCACAGATACGCAGTATTTT.

This clonotype occurred many times. This rearrangement joins TRBV7-2 to TRBJ2-7; 8 bases are shared with TRBD2. Germline CDR1 SGHTA, CDR2 FQGNSA. CDR3 length: 15 amino acids. Trimming at V came to 4 bases and at J to 4 bases, leaving 9 bases not matched to a gene. The CDR3 nucleotides read TGTGCCAGCAGCTCCACCGGGACTAGTAAGTACGAGCAGTACTTC. This gives the protein CASSSTGTSKYEQYF.

This clonotype was seen ten or more times. This chain links TRBV29-1 with TRBJ2-1, with 7 bases lining up with TRBD2. The J segment lost 0 bases and the V segment lost 6 bases, leaving 8 bases of the junction unmatched. The CDR3 contains 15 residues. The V gene's germline CDR1 is SQVTM and CDR2 ANQGSEA. The CDR3 DNA reads TGCAGCGTGCTACTAGCGAGTCTCTCCTACAATGAGCAGTTCTTC. Its protein is CSVLLASLSYNEQFF.

This clonotype was observed at least ten times. V usage is TRBV20-1 and J usage is TRBJ2-1; 8 bases match TRBD2. The CDR3 contains 14 residues. Germline-derived CDR1 and CDR2 are DFQATT and SNEGSKA (reference sequence). The V gene end was trimmed by 2 bases and the J gene end by 5 bases; junction bases not matched to a gene: 5. The CDR3 protein is CSARWGLGNNEQFF. CDR3 in DNA: TGCAGTGCTAGATGGGGACTAGGCAACAATGAGCAGTTCTTC.

The V gene is TRBV5-6, the J gene TRBJ2-7, with 7 bases lining up with TRBD1. V trimming: 3 bases; J trimming: 1 base; junction bases outside the gene matches: 4. The CDR3 length is 14 residues. Germline-derived CDR1 and CDR2 are SGHDT and YYEEEE. The CDR3 bases are TGTGCCAGCAGCTCTCCGGGACAGTCCTACGAGCAGTACTTC. Translated, it gives CASSSPGQSYEQYF.

This clonotype showed up many times. The chain combines TRBV20-1 with TRBJ2-7; 7 bases align to TRBD2. The length of the CDR3 is 15 residues. Germline V gene lookup returns CDR1 DFQATT and CDR2 SNEGSKA (reference sequence). The V gene end was trimmed by 4 bases and the J gene end by 0 bases; junction bases not matched to a gene: 9. CDR3 coding DNA: TGCAGTGCTACCCGATCGGGGGGTCTCTCCTACGAGCAGTACTTC. Translated, it gives CSATRSGGLSYEQYF.

The table lists this clonotype with many counts. V gene TRBV6-2 or TRBV6-3 combines with J gene TRBJ2-7; 12 positions agree with TRBD2. Losses at the gene ends were 5 bases for V and 4 bases for J; bases not matched to a gene: 9. This CDR3 has 16 amino acids. The V gene's germline CDR1 is MNHEY and CDR2 SVGEGT. CDR3 protein: CASSGLLAGGGYEQYF. The CDR3 DNA sequence: TGTGCCAGCAGTGGACTACTAGCGGGAGGTGGATACGAGCAGTACTTC.

This clonotype was observed many times. V and J are TRBV6-5 and TRBJ2-1; 8 bases are shared with TRBD2. Trimming took 6 bases from V and 6 from J; bases not matched to a gene: 13. CDR1 is MNHEY, CDR2 SVGAGI, per germline. CDR3 length equals 16 residues. This CDR3 is CASSPPGRDIGNEQFF. Written as DNA, the CDR3 is TGTGCCAGCAGCCCCCCCGGGAGGGATATAGGCAATGAGCAGTTCTTC.

This clonotype showed up many times. This chain connects TRBV2 to TRBJ2-6, with TRBD1 as a possible D gene (6 bases). The CDR3 runs to 15 residues. Trimming cost V 4 bases and J 4 bases, with 11 bases left between them. Germline values: CDR1 SNHLY, CDR2 FYNNEI. As DNA, the CDR3 is TGTGCCAGCAGTGGGTCAGGGGCCGGGGCCAACGTCCTGACTTTC. This codes for CASSGSGAGANVLTF.

About this clonotype itself: A far larger clone lies a single base away; this is likely a read error. The chain carries TRBV5-3 and TRBJ1-6; 7 bases agree with TRBD1. TRBV5-3 is an ORF, and what it does is uncertain. The CDR3 length is 15 residues. V shed 8 bases, J shed 4 bases, and the junction held 9 bases outside the gene matches. The CDR3 reads CASSPTGPYNSPLHF. As DNA, the CDR3 is TGTGCCAGCAGCCCGACAGGGCCATATAATTCACCCCTCCACTTT.

This clonotype appeared a few times. The chain couples TRBV28 to TRBJ2-1; tentative D call: TRBD2 (5 bases). The CDR3 runs to 14 residues. Trimming cost V 5 bases and J 7 bases, with 15 bases left between them. Germline CDR1 is MDHEN and CDR2 is SYDVKM. The CDR3 region has the DNA TGTGCCAGCAGTCCTCGGGGAGAGCGGAATGAGCAGTTCTTC. It is translated as CASSPRGERNEQFF.

This clonotype was counted between two and nine times. This sequence joins TRBV10-3 and TRBJ1-1; the D gene is possibly TRBD1 (5 bases). CDR1 is ENHRY and CDR2 is SYGVKD in the germline V gene. This CDR3 has 15 residues. V was pared by 6 bases and J by 0 bases, with 14 bases between. DNA for the CDR3: TGTGCCATCAGGGAAGACAGATCACTGAACACTGAAGCTTTCTTT. As protein: CAIREDRSLNTEAFF.

This clonotype has at least ten counts. The rearrangement joins TRBV30 to TRBJ2-1; 10 positions match TRBD2. The germline V gene encodes CDR1 GTSNPN and CDR2 SVGIG (reference sequence). The J segment lost 3 bases and the V segment lost 3 bases, leaving 5 bases of the junction unmatched. This CDR3 is built from 15 residues. Here the CDR3 DNA reads TGTGCCTGGAGAGCGGGAGGGATCAACTACAATGAGCAGTTCTTC. Translated: CAWRAGGINYNEQFF.

This clonotype has at least ten counts. CDR3 region: CSAGRLEDTQYF. The CDR3, as DNA: TGCAGTGCTGGACGACTGGAAGATACGCAGTATTTT. The chain uses TRBV20-1 and TRBJ2-3; no firm D call. The germline CDR1 and CDR2 sequences are DFQATT and SNEGSKA (reference sequence). With 5 bases removed from V and 5 bases from J, the gap between germline ends came to 11 bases. This CDR3 has 12 amino acids.

This clonotype appeared many times. The chain carries TRBV28 and TRBJ2-1, with no clear D. The CDR3 covers 12 residues. CDR1 MDHEN and CDR2 SYDVKM come from the germline V gene. V was pared by 3 bases and J by 9 bases, with 9 bases between. CDR3 protein: CASSFGLIEQFF. The CDR3 nucleotides are TGTGCCAGCAGTTTCGGTCTGATTGAGCAGTTCTTC. Using reference TRBV28 and TRBJ2-1 for the parts outside the CDR3, the full variable domain is DVKVTQSSRYLVKRTGEKVFLECVQDMDHENMFWYRQDPGLGLRLIYFSYDVKMKEKGDIPEGYSVSREKKERFSLILESASTNQTSMYLCASSFGLIEQFFGPGTRLTVL.

The table lists this clonotype with many counts. V usage is TRBV10-3 and J usage is TRBJ2-3; 9 bases are a match to TRBD2. The CDR3 sequence is 14 residues long. The junction had 5 bases not matched to a gene; V was cut back by 6 bases and J by 4 bases. Germline V gene data show CDR1 as ENHRY and CDR2 as SYGVKD. CDR3 nucleotide sequence: TGTGCCATCAGACGTAGCGGGAGTGCAGATACGCAGTATTTT. Translated: CAIRRSGSADTQYF.

This clonotype was recorded many times. The V gene is TRBV9, the J gene TRBJ2-1, with 11 bases identical to TRBD2. V shed 0 bases, J shed 1 base, and the junction held 0 bases outside the gene matches. This CDR3 comprises 16 residues. Germline lookup yields CDR1 SGDLS and CDR2 YYNGEE. In nucleotides, the CDR3 is TGTGCCAGCAGCGTAGGACTAGCGGGATCCTACAATGAGCAGTTCTTC. Amino acids: CASSVGLAGSYNEQFF.

This clonotype appeared many times. The chain couples TRBV6-2 or TRBV6-3 to TRBJ1-2; no definite D call. Trimming removed 5 bases from V and 6 bases from J, with 13 bases in between. The CDR3 covers 13 residues. Germline V gene sequence: CDR1 MNHEY, CDR2 SVGEGT. CDR3 region: CASSPLMSNGYTF. CDR3 bases: TGTGCCAGCAGTCCCCTGATGAGTAATGGCTACACCTTC.

This clonotype has ten or more counts. This chain links TRBV6-1 with TRBJ1-1; a weak D match, TRBD1 (6 bases). The germline V gene encodes CDR1 MNHNS and CDR2 SASEGT. The CDR3 runs 11 residues. V lost 4 bases, J lost 11 bases, and 11 bases lay in between. The CDR3 spells CASSGGGPAFF. The CDR3 DNA is TGTGCCAGCAGTGGCGGGGGGCCCGCTTTCTTT.